A selection of T cell receptor beta chains follows, all from one sample in a study of cytomegalovirus exposure and HLA in healthy donors. Here immunoSEQ multiplex PCR was the method, and the copy in TCRdb shows in-frame clones only, minus some. The repertoire has roughly 130,000 clones, about three quarters of them found once; the top ten carry 0.95% to 1.1%. The sample taken for sequencing was PBMCs. The source of these receptors is a human donor in good health. CDR3s include the opening cysteine and the closing phenylalanine or tryptophan. A D gene is named only where the DNA matches it firmly. Clone size is shown for a subset of rows, as once, few, many or a class of expanded clone.

V	J	size	D	DNA	CDR3
TRBV4-1	TRBJ2-1	NA	TRBD2	TGCGCCAGCAGCCGGACTAGCGGGGGGTCGGACTACAATGAGCAGTTCTTC	CASSRTSGGSDYNEQFF
TRBV4-2	TRBJ1-5	NA	NA	TGTGCCAGCAGCCAAGGGAGGGTTAATCAGCCCCAGCATTTT	CASSQGRVNQPQHF
TRBV19	TRBJ2-6	NA	NA	TGTGCCAGTCAGACTGGGGCCAACGTCCTGACTTTC	CASQTGANVLTF
TRBV4-1	TRBJ1-3	few	NA	TGCGCCAGCAGCCAAGTCGAGAGGTTAGGATCTGGAAACACCATATATTTT	CASSQVERLGSGNTIYF
TRBV2	TRBJ1-2	NA	TRBD1	TGTGCCAGCAGTGAAGCAAGACAGGGGACATACTATGGCTACACCTTC	CASSEARQGTYYGYTF
TRBV10-3	TRBJ2-3	NA	NA	TGTGCCACAGGAGGGAGAAGCACAGATACGCAGTATTTT	CATGGRSTDTQYF
TRBV29-1	TRBJ2-2	NA	NA	TGCAGCGTTGACTTAGGGGCCGGGGAGCTGTTTTTT	CSVDLGAGELFF
TRBV28	TRBJ1-1	NA	NA	TGTGCCAGCAGTTTGGCAGGGGTGAACACTGAAGCTTTCTTT	CASSLAGVNTEAFF
TRBV19	TRBJ1-1	NA	NA	TGTGCCAGTAAAGAGCAGCAGGCTGAAGCTTTCTTT	CASKEQQAEAFF
TRBV5-8	TRBJ2-1	NA	TRBD1	TGTGCCAGCAGCTTGTTGGGACAGGGAGGGAATGAGCAGTTCTTC	CASSLLGQGGNEQFF
TRBV7-9	TRBJ1-1	NA	NA	TGTGCCAGCAGCTTAGATGGACTTGGGAGGAACACTGAAGCTTTCTTT	CASSLDGLGRNTEAFF
TRBV5-1	TRBJ2-1	NA	TRBD1	TGCGCCAGCAGCTTGGATGGGACAGGGGGGTACAATGAGCAGTTCTTC	CASSLDGTGGYNEQFF
TRBV5-1	TRBJ2-5	NA	TRBD1	TGCGCCAGCAGCGATCAGGGGGTGTTCTCAGAGACCCAGTACTTC	CASSDQGVFSETQYF
TRBV7-6	TRBJ1-3	NA	TRBD1	TGTGCCAGCAGCTCCCCCCGGGACAGTGGAAACACCATATATTTT	CASSSPRDSGNTIYF
TRBV28	TRBJ2-7	NA	NA	TGTGCCAGCAGTTTATTAGGGGGTAGTAACGAGCAGTACTTC	CASSLLGGSNEQYF
TRBV14	TRBJ2-7	NA	TRBD1	TGTGCCAGCCACCAGACAGGGCGCTACGAGCAGTACTTC	CASHQTGRYEQYF
TRBV7-8	TRBJ1-2	NA	NA	TGTGCCAGCAGCTTAGGGGGCCGACTTAACTATGGCTACACCTTC	CASSLGGRLNYGYTF
TRBV9	TRBJ2-2	NA	NA	TGTGCCAGCAGCGTAGTCTCTACGAACACCGGGGAGCTGTTTTTT	CASSVVSTNTGELFF
TRBV7-9	TRBJ1-3	NA	NA	TGTGCCAGCAGCTCTCAGGGACACTCTGGAAACACCATATATTTT	CASSSQGHSGNTIYF
TRBV6-1	TRBJ1-1	NA	TRBD1	TGTGCCAGCAGTGAGTGGGGGACAGGGAGGAGTGAAGCTTTCTTT	CASSEWGTGRSEAFF
TRBV5-5	TRBJ2-2	NA	NA	TGTGCCAGCAGCTTTCAGACCGACAGAAACACCGGGGAGCTGTTTTTT	CASSFQTDRNTGELFF
TRBV7-3	TRBJ2-2	few	TRBD2	TGTGCCAGCAGCTTATACCCTTCTAGCGGGGGGATAACCGGGGAGCTGTTTTTT	CASSLYPSSGGITGELFF
TRBV5-4	TRBJ1-1	NA	NA	TGTGCCAGCAGCTTGGATTCAACCACCCAGGGGACTGAAGCTTTCTTT	CASSLDSTTQGTEAFF
TRBV5-1	TRBJ2-7	NA	TRBD1	TGCGCCAGCAGCCGGGACAGCTACGAGCAGTACTTC	CASSRDSYEQYF
TRBV9	TRBJ2-5	NA	TRBD2	TGTGCCAGCAGCGTAGGGCTTGCGGGGGGGATTCAGTCTGAGACCCAGTACTTC	CASSVGLAGGIQSETQYF
TRBV28	TRBJ1-1	NA	NA	TGTGCCAGCAGTCCCCTATTGGGAGGGAACACTGAAGCTTTCTTT	CASSPLLGGNTEAFF